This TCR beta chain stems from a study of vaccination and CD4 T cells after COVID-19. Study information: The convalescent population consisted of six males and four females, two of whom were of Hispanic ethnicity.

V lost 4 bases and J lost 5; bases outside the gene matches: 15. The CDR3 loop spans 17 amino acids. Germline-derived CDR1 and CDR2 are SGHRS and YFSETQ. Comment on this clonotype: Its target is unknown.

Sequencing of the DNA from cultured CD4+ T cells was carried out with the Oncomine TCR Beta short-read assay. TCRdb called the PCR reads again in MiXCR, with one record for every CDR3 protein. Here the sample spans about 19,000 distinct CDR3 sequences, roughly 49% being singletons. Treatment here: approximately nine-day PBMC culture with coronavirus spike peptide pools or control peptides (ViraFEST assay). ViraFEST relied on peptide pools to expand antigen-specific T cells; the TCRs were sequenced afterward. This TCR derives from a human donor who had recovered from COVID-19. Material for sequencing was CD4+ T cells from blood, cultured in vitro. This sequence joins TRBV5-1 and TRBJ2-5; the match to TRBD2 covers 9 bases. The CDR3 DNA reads TGCGCCAGCAGCCTTTCCTTGCCTACTAGCGGGCGGGAGACCCAGTACTTC. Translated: CASSLSLPTSGRETQYF.